In its sample, the clone carrying this TCR beta chain was seen many times. Its antigen is currently unknown. These data belong to a study of early T cells in non-severe SARS-CoV-2 infection. Whole-study context: The authors sequenced bulk RNA from unsorted whole blood, leaving chains unpaired.

Study conclusions and caveats: Matching against VDJdb likely underestimated virus-specific expansions, favoring anti-spike CD8.

Tagging with unique molecular identifiers was applied to individual cDNA molecules. From the 5' RACE reads, TCRdb called clonotypes with MiXCR, one entry per CDR3 protein. The table includes 30,000 to 40,000 distinct CDR3 sequences, roughly 4% detected once. V was clipped by 2 bases and J by 4 bases; unmatched bases: 2. From germline, CDR1 is MNHEY and CDR2 SMNVEV (reference sequence). The CDR3 length is 14 residues. The material sequenced was whole blood. The chain is built from TRBV27 and TRBJ1-3; 7 bases match TRBD1. The sequence was obtained from an adult who was a healthcare worker with PCR-confirmed SARS-CoV-2 infection or an uninfected control (not recorded which). The CDR3 DNA reads TGTGCCAGCAGTTTAAACAGGGGCGGAAACACCATATATTTT. It specifies CASSLNRGGNTIYF.